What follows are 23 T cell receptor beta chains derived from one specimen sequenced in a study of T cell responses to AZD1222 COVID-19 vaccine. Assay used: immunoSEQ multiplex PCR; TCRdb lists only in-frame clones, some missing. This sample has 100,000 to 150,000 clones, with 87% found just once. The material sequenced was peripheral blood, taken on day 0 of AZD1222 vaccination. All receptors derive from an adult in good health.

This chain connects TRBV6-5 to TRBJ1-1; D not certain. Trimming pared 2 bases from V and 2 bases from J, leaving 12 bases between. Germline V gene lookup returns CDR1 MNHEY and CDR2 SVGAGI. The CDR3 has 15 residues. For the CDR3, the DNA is TGTGCCAGCAGTTACGCGGCCAGAGGAAACACTGAAGCTTTCTTT. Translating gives CASSYAARGNTEAFF.

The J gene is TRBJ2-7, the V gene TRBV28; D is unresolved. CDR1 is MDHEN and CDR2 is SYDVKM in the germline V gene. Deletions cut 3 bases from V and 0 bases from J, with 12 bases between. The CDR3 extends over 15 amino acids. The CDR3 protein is CASSFIDGTSYEQYF. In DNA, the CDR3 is TGTGCCAGCAGTTTCATCGATGGCACCTCCTACGAGCAGTACTTC. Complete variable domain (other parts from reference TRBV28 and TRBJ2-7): DVKVTQSSRYLVKRTGEKVFLECVQDMDHENMFWYRQDPGLGLRLIYFSYDVKMKEKGDIPEGYSVSREKKERFSLILESASTNQTSMYLCASSFIDGTSYEQYFGPGTRLTVT.

Here the CDR3 DNA reads TGTGCCAGCAATCAGCCCCAGCATTTT. It specifies CASNQPQHF. The chain uses TRBV28 and TRBJ1-5; D unresolved. The V end lost 7 bases, the J end lost 5 bases, and 0 bases lay between the germline ends. This CDR3 is built from 9 residues. In germline, CDR1 is MDHEN, CDR2 SYDVKM.

The CDR3 is CASSGVNYGYTF. DNA for the CDR3: TGTGCCAGCAGCGGGGTCAACTATGGCTACACCTTC. V is TRBV2 and J is TRBJ1-2; no clear D. Germline CDR1 is SNHLY and CDR2 is FYNNEI. Trimming took 6 bases from V and 2 from J, leaving 7 bases between them. The CDR3 covers 12 residues.

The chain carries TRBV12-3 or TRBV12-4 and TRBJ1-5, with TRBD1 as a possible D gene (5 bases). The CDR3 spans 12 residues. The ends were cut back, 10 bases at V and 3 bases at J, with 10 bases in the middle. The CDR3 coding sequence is TGTGCCACCTCAGGGAACAATCAGCCCCAGCATTTT. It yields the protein CATSGNNQPQHF.

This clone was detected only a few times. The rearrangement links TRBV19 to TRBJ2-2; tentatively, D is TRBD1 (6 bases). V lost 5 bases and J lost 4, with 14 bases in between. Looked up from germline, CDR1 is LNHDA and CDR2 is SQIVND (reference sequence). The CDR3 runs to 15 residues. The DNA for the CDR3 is TGTGCCAGTAGTTTGGGGGCTTTGGGCACCGGGGAGCTGTTTTTT. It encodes CASSLGALGTGELFF.

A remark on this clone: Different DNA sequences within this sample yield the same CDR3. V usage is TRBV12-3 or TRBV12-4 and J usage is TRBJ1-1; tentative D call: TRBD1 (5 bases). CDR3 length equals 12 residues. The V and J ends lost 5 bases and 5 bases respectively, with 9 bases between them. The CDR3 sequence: CASSTGGTEAFF. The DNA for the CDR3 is TGTGCCAGCAGTACGGGGGGGACTGAAGCTTTCTTT.

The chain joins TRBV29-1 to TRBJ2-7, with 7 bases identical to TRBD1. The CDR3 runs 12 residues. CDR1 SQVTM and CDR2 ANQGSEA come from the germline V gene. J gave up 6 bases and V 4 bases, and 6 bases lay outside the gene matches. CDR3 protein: CSVGTQGTEQYF. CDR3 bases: TGCAGCGTTGGGACACAGGGGACCGAGCAGTACTTC.

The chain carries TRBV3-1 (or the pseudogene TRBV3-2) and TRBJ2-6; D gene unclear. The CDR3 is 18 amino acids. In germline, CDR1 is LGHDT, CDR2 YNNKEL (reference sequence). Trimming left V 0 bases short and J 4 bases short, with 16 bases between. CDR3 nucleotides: TGTGCCAGCAGCCAAGATCGGCAGGTCTGGAAAGGGGCCAACGTCCTGACTTTC. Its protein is CASSQDRQVWKGANVLTF.

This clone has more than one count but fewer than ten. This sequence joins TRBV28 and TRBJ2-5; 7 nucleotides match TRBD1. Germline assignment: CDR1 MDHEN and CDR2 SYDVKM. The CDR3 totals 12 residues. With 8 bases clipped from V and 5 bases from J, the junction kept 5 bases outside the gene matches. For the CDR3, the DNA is TGTGCCAGCTCCCCCAGGGGGGAGACCCAGTACTTC. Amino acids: CASSPRGETQYF.

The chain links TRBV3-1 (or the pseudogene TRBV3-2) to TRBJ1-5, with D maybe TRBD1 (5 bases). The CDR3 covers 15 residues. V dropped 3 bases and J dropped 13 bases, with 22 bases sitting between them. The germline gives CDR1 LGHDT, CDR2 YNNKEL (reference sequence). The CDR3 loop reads CASSQFWDPINSQHF. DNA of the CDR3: TGTGCCAGCAGCCAGTTTTGGGACCCCATCAATAGTCAGCATTTT.

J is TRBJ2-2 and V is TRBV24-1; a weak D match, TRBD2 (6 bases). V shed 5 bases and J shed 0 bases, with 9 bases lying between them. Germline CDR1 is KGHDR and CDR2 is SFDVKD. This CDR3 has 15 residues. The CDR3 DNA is TGTGCCACCAGTGTTGGGGGGTCGAACACCGGGGAGCTGTTTTTT. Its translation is CATSVGGSNTGELFF.

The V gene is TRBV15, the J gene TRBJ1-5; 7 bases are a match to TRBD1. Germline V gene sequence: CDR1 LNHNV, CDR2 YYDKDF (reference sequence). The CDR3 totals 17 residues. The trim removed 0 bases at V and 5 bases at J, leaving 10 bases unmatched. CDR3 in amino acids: CATSRDLWQGEYQPQHF. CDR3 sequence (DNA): TGTGCCACCAGCAGAGATCTCTGGCAGGGGGAATATCAGCCCCAGCATTTT.

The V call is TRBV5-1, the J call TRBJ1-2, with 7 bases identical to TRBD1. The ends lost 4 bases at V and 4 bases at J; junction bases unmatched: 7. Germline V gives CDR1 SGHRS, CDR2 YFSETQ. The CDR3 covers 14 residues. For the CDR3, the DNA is TGCGCCAGCAGCACCGCAGCAGGGGGCTATGGCTACACCTTC. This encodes CASSTAAGGYGYTF.

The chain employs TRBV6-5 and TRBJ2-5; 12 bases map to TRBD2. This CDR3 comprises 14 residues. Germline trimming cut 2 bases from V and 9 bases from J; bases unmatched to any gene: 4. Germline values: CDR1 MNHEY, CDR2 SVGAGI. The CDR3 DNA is TGTGCCAGCAGTTACGACCGACTAGCGGGAGCCCAGTACTTC. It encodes CASSYDRLAGAQYF.

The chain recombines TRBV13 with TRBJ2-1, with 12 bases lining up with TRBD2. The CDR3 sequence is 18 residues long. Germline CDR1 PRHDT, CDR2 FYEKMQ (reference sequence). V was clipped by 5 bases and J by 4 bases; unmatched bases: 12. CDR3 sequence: CASSLYTGTSGFYNEQFF. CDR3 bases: TGTGCCAGCAGCCTATATACCGGGACTAGCGGGTTTTACAATGAGCAGTTCTTC.

The CDR3: CASRGRFNSPLHF. The CDR3 coding sequence is TGTGCCAGCAGGGGTCGATTTAATTCACCCCTCCACTTT. The chain carries TRBV6-5 and TRBJ1-6; no firm D call. This CDR3 has 13 residues. Per the germline V gene, CDR1 is MNHEY and CDR2 is SVGAGI. The V and J ends lost 6 bases and 6 bases respectively, with 9 bases between them.

CDR3 in amino acids: CASSFGQPYRGANVLTF. The CDR3 DNA is TGTGCCAGCAGCTTCGGACAGCCATATAGGGGGGCCAACGTCCTGACTTTC. This chain uses TRBV5-4 with TRBJ2-6; TRBD1 is a possible D gene (6 bases). This CDR3 region has 17 residues. V lost 2 bases to trimming and J lost 4 bases, with 16 bases between them. Germline CDR1 is SGHNT and CDR2 is YYREEE (reference sequence).

The CDR3 sequence is CASSLALTGLSGNTIYF. The CDR3 region has the DNA TGTGCCAGCAGCTTGGCCTTGACAGGTTTGTCTGGAAACACCATATATTTT. V and J are TRBV5-6 and TRBJ1-3, with D tentatively TRBD1 (6 bases). Germline CDR1 and CDR2: SGHDT and YYEEEE. V shed 0 bases and J shed 1 base, with 14 bases lying between them. CDR3 length: 17 amino acids.

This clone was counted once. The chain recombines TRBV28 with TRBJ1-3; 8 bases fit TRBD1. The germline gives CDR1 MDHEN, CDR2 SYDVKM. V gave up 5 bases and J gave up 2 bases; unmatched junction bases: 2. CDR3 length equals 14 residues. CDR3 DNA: TGTGCCAGCAGTGCGACAGGGGCTGGAAACACCATATATTTT. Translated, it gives CASSATGAGNTIYF.

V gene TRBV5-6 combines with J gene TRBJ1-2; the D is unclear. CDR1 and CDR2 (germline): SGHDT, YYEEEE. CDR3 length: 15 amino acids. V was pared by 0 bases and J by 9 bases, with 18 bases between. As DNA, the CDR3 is TGTGCCAGCAGCTTGGAAAGGGCGGCGGCAGGAAGCTACACCTTC. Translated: CASSLERAAAGSYTF. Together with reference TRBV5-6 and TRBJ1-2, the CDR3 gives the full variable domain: DAGVTQSPTHLIKTRGQQVTLRCSPKSGHDTVSWYQQALGQGPQFIFQYYEEEERQRGNFPDRFSGHQFPNYSSELNVNALLLGDSALYLCASSLERAAAGSYTFGSGTRLTVV.

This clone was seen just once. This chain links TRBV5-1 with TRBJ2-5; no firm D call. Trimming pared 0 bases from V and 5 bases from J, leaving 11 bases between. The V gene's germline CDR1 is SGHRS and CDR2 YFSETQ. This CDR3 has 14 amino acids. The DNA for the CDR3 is TGCGCCAGCAGCTTGGTTTGGTCCCGGGAGACCCAGTACTTC. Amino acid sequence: CASSLVWSRETQYF.

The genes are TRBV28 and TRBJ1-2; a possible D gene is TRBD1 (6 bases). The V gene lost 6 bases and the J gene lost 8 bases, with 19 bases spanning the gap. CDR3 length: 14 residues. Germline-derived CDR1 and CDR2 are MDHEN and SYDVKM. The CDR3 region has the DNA TGTGCCAGCAGCCCGTTTCGAGGGGGGGGCGGCTACACCTTC. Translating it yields CASSPFRGGGGYTF.